This TCR beta chain emerged from a study of metastatic and nonmetastatic thyroid tumors. As processed by the authors: The authors used CDR3 differences across clinicopathological groups to build a distant-metastasis classifier for papillary thyroid cancer. TCRdb re-analyzed the PCR reads using MiXCR. TCRdb, not the original authors, processed these V and J calls. The table shows 84,000 or so clones, with around 7.8% occurring only once. Only a few counts were recorded for this clone. Per germline, CDR1 KGHDR and CDR2 SFDVKD. V dropped 0 bases and J dropped 4 bases, with 8 bases sitting between them. The CDR3 extends over 14 amino acids. Prior to thyroid surgery, none of the patients had received any treatment.

Sequences were obtained from blood. The chain recombines TRBV24-1 with TRBJ1-2, with TRBD1 as a possible D gene (6 bases). This clonotype originated in a female donor with papillary thyroid cancer or a benign thyroid nodule (not recorded which). Some clones in this sample may be carry-over from other donors' samples. CDR3 in amino acids: CATSDLGQLYGYTF. The DNA for the CDR3 is TGTGCCACCAGTGATTTGGGACAGCTCTATGGCTACACCTTC.